A selection of T cell receptor beta chains follows, all from one sample in a study of blood T cell repertoires in COVID-19. Sequencing used immunoSEQ multiplex PCR; TCRdb keeps in-frame clones, though not all of them. The data hold approximately 25,000 clones, with about nine tenths observed a single time. The sample was peripheral blood. The receptor source for this set is an elderly woman with active or convalescent COVID-19. CDR3s include the opening cysteine and the closing phenylalanine or tryptophan. Fields, in order: CDR3 protein, CDR3 DNA, clone size, V gene, D gene, J gene. D genes are given only for firm matches. Not every row has a clone size; where given, it reads once, few, many or a size class.

CDR3aa: CASRSAGTGGNTIYF; CDR3nt: TGTGCCAGCAGATCAGCCGGGACAGGGGGAAACACCATATATTTT; abundance: NA; v_gene: TRBV28; d_gene: TRBD1; j_gene: TRBJ1-3
CDR3aa: CSVERLAGADNEQFF; CDR3nt: TGCAGCGTTGAGAGGCTAGCGGGAGCAGACAATGAGCAGTTCTTC; abundance: once; v_gene: TRBV29-1; d_gene: TRBD2; j_gene: TRBJ2-1
CDR3aa: CASSYERGAYEQYF; CDR3nt: TGTGCCAGCAGTTATGAGCGGGGTGCCTACGAGCAGTACTTC; abundance: NA; v_gene: TRBV6-5; d_gene: TRBD2; j_gene: TRBJ2-7
CDR3aa: CASSQGPGGGEQYF; CDR3nt: TGTGCCAGCAGCCAAGGGCCTGGCGGGGGAGAGCAGTACTTC; abundance: few; v_gene: TRBV3-1/TRBV3-2; d_gene: TRBD2; j_gene: TRBJ2-7
CDR3aa: CASSPLTGGDEQYF; CDR3nt: TGTGCCAGCTCACCGCTGACAGGGGGCGACGAGCAGTACTTC; abundance: NA; v_gene: TRBV18; d_gene: TRBD1; j_gene: TRBJ2-7
CDR3aa: CASSPPVGGYQETQYF; CDR3nt: TGCGCCAGCAGCCCCCCCGTCGGCGGCTACCAAGAGACCCAGTACTTC; abundance: NA; v_gene: TRBV5-1; d_gene: NA; j_gene: TRBJ2-5
CDR3aa: CASSPVVGGRFGYTF; CDR3nt: TGTGCCAGCAGCCCAGTAGTCGGGGGGCGGTTCGGCTACACCTTC; abundance: NA; v_gene: TRBV14; d_gene: NA; j_gene: TRBJ1-2
CDR3aa: CASSLHREWNTEAFF; CDR3nt: TGTGCCAGCTCACTTCACAGGGAATGGAACACTGAAGCTTTCTTT; abundance: NA; v_gene: TRBV18; d_gene: NA; j_gene: TRBJ1-1
CDR3aa: CASSSPPGTARRGPWQETQYF; CDR3nt: TGTGCCAGCAGTTCCCCCCCCGGGACAGCGCGGCGCGGCCCGTGGCAAGAGACCCAGTACTTC; abundance: NA; v_gene: TRBV28; d_gene: TRBD1; j_gene: TRBJ2-5
CDR3aa: CASSEDDYGYTF; CDR3nt: TGTGCCAGCAGCGAGGATGACTATGGCTACACCTTC; abundance: NA; v_gene: TRBV16; d_gene: NA; j_gene: TRBJ1-2
CDR3aa: CASSLLGEQYF; CDR3nt: TGTGCCAGCAGCTTACTAGGCGAGCAGTACTTC; abundance: NA; v_gene: TRBV11-2; d_gene: NA; j_gene: TRBJ2-7
CDR3aa: CASRRGVNEKLFF; CDR3nt: TGTGCCAGCCGACGGGGAGTTAATGAAAAACTGTTTTTT; abundance: NA; v_gene: TRBV18; d_gene: NA; j_gene: TRBJ1-4
CDR3aa: CASSLFEGGEAFF; CDR3nt: TGTGCCAGCAGTTTATTTGAGGGAGGTGAAGCTTTCTTT; abundance: NA; v_gene: TRBV28; d_gene: NA; j_gene: TRBJ1-1
CDR3aa: CASSLWSGTSGRANTGELFF; CDR3nt: TGTGCCAGCAGTCTTTGGTCTGGGACTAGCGGGAGGGCAAACACCGGGGAGCTGTTTTTT; abundance: NA; v_gene: TRBV2; d_gene: TRBD2; j_gene: TRBJ2-2
CDR3aa: CASSFSGRGADTQYF; CDR3nt: TGTGCCAGCAGCTTTTCGGGCAGGGGTGCAGATACGCAGTATTTT; abundance: NA; v_gene: TRBV11-3; d_gene: NA; j_gene: TRBJ2-3
CDR3aa: CASSIQGASNQPQHF; CDR3nt: TGTGCCAGCAGTATACAGGGGGCGAGCAATCAGCCCCAGCATTTT; abundance: NA; v_gene: TRBV28; d_gene: TRBD1; j_gene: TRBJ1-5
CDR3aa: CASSSWAGGLNIQYF; CDR3nt: TGTGCCAGCAGTTCTTGGGCGGGAGGGCTAAACATTCAGTACTTC; abundance: NA; v_gene: TRBV6-2/TRBV6-3; d_gene: TRBD2; j_gene: TRBJ2-4
CDR3aa: CASSLRAGGIYNEQFF; CDR3nt: TGTGCCAGCAGCTTAAGAGCGGGAGGGATCTACAATGAGCAGTTCTTC; abundance: few; v_gene: TRBV7-9; d_gene: TRBD2; j_gene: TRBJ2-1
CDR3aa: CASTLGRTSSYNEQFF; CDR3nt: TGTGCCAGCACCCTAGGCCGAACTAGCTCCTACAATGAGCAGTTCTTC; abundance: NA; v_gene: TRBV11-3; d_gene: NA; j_gene: TRBJ2-1
CDR3aa: CASSLSSGGLYEQYF; CDR3nt: TGCGCCAGCAGCTTGTCCTCGGGCGGACTCTACGAGCAGTACTTC; abundance: NA; v_gene: TRBV5-1; d_gene: NA; j_gene: TRBJ2-7
CDR3aa: CASSLTSSGRPPYNEQFF; CDR3nt: TGTGCCAGCAGCTTAACGTCTAGCGGGAGGCCCCCCTACAATGAGCAGTTCTTC; abundance: NA; v_gene: TRBV7-3; d_gene: TRBD2; j_gene: TRBJ2-1
CDR3aa: CASSFRDRPETQYF; CDR3nt: TGTGCCAGCAGTTTCCGGGACAGGCCAGAGACCCAGTACTTC; abundance: NA; v_gene: TRBV28; d_gene: TRBD1; j_gene: TRBJ2-5
CDR3aa: CASSLNRETEAFF; CDR3nt: TGTGCCAGCAGTTTAAACAGGGAGACTGAAGCTTTCTTT; abundance: NA; v_gene: TRBV12-3/TRBV12-4; d_gene: NA; j_gene: TRBJ1-1
CDR3aa: CASSLAGTGIDTEAFF; CDR3nt: TGTGCCAGCTCACTCGCCGGGACAGGGATCGACACTGAAGCTTTCTTT; abundance: NA; v_gene: TRBV18; d_gene: TRBD1; j_gene: TRBJ1-1
CDR3aa: CSVVSTGFQETQYF; CDR3nt: TGCAGCGTTGTCTCAACAGGTTTCCAAGAGACCCAGTACTTC; abundance: NA; v_gene: TRBV29-1; d_gene: NA; j_gene: TRBJ2-5
CDR3aa: CASSLSGLQETQYF; CDR3nt: TGTGCCAGCAGCTTATCTGGGCTGCAAGAGACCCAGTACTTC; abundance: NA; v_gene: TRBV7-2; d_gene: NA; j_gene: TRBJ2-5
CDR3aa: CASSSRDRGLNTQYF; CDR3nt: TGTGCCAGCAGCTCCCGGGACAGGGGGCTAAATACGCAGTATTTT; abundance: NA; v_gene: TRBV5-8; d_gene: TRBD1; j_gene: TRBJ2-3
CDR3aa: CATSDRSTGVLNYGYTF; CDR3nt: TGTGCCACCAGTGATCGAAGTACAGGGGTTTTGAACTATGGCTACACCTTC; abundance: NA; v_gene: TRBV24-1; d_gene: TRBD1; j_gene: TRBJ1-2
CDR3aa: CASSQFHTGNTEAFF; CDR3nt: TGTGCCAGCAGCCAATTTCATACAGGGAACACTGAAGCTTTCTTT; abundance: NA; v_gene: TRBV3-1/TRBV3-2; d_gene: NA; j_gene: TRBJ1-1
CDR3aa: CASSLVAVGGGTIYF; CDR3nt: TGTGCCAGCAGCTTAGTCGCCGTTGGCGGGGGCACCATATATTTT; abundance: NA; v_gene: TRBV7-2; d_gene: NA; j_gene: TRBJ1-3
CDR3aa: CASSLTGERSSPLHF; CDR3nt: TGTGCCAGCAGCCTAACAGGGGAGAGAAGTTCACCCCTCCACTTT; abundance: NA; v_gene: TRBV5-8; d_gene: TRBD1; j_gene: TRBJ1-6
CDR3aa: CASSWTASTDTQYF; CDR3nt: TGTGCCAGCTCTTGGACAGCCAGCACAGATACGCAGTATTTT; abundance: NA; v_gene: TRBV18; d_gene: NA; j_gene: TRBJ2-3
CDR3aa: CSAQNTEAFF; CDR3nt: TGCAGCGCACAGAACACTGAAGCTTTCTTT; abundance: NA; v_gene: TRBV29-1; d_gene: NA; j_gene: TRBJ1-1
CDR3aa: CASSLGGDPNQPQHF; CDR3nt: TGTGCCAGCAGCTTGGGGGGGGACCCCAATCAGCCCCAGCATTTT; abundance: NA; v_gene: TRBV5-4; d_gene: NA; j_gene: TRBJ1-5
CDR3aa: CASSVAPSSSPLHF; CDR3nt: TGTGCCAGCAGCGTAGCTCCTTCGAGTTCACCCCTCCACTTT; abundance: NA; v_gene: TRBV9; d_gene: NA; j_gene: TRBJ1-6
CDR3aa: CATSRSRTGLQETQYF; CDR3nt: TGTGCCACCAGCAGATCCAGGACAGGACTTCAAGAGACCCAGTACTTC; abundance: NA; v_gene: TRBV15; d_gene: TRBD1; j_gene: TRBJ2-5
CDR3aa: CASSQDSASRSYEQYF; CDR3nt: TGCGCCAGCAGCCAAGATTCGGCTAGCCGTTCCTACGAGCAGTACTTC; abundance: NA; v_gene: TRBV4-3; d_gene: NA; j_gene: TRBJ2-7
CDR3aa: CASSYYDRVGGELFF; CDR3nt: TGTGCCAGCAGCTATTATGACAGGGTCGGCGGGGAGCTGTTTTTT; abundance: NA; v_gene: TRBV7-2; d_gene: TRBD1; j_gene: TRBJ2-2
CDR3aa: CASSIEWQNSNQPQHF; CDR3nt: TGTGCCAGTAGTATAGAGTGGCAAAATAGCAATCAGCCCCAGCATTTT; abundance: NA; v_gene: TRBV19; d_gene: NA; j_gene: TRBJ1-5
CDR3aa: CASSLSGKNIQYF; CDR3nt: TGTGCCAGCAGTCTCTCGGGTAAAAACATTCAGTACTTC; abundance: NA; v_gene: TRBV28; d_gene: NA; j_gene: TRBJ2-4
CDR3aa: CASSLEVAGVHYTQYF; CDR3nt: TGTGCCAGCAGCTTAGAAGTAGCAGGGGTTCATTATACGCAGTATTTT; abundance: NA; v_gene: TRBV7-9; d_gene: NA; j_gene: TRBJ2-3
CDR3aa: CASSDRDWSTGELFF; CDR3nt: TGTGCCAGCAGTGACAGGGATTGGAGCACCGGGGAGCTGTTTTTT; abundance: NA; v_gene: TRBV27; d_gene: TRBD1; j_gene: TRBJ2-2
CDR3aa: CASSRPQLGRKTQYF; CDR3nt: TGTGCCAGCAGCCGCCCGCAGCTCGGGAGAAAGACCCAGTACTTC; abundance: NA; v_gene: TRBV3-1/TRBV3-2; d_gene: NA; j_gene: TRBJ2-5
CDR3aa: CASRLPGQIIPPLHF; CDR3nt: TGTGCCAGCAGATTGCCGGGACAGATAATTCCACCCCTCCACTTT; abundance: few; v_gene: TRBV2; d_gene: TRBD1; j_gene: TRBJ1-6
CDR3aa: CASSVGLAGGETQYF; CDR3nt: TGTGCCAGCAGCGTAGGATTAGCGGGAGGAGAGACCCAGTACTTC; abundance: NA; v_gene: TRBV9; d_gene: TRBD2; j_gene: TRBJ2-5
CDR3aa: CASSLALSGQDFRNEQFF; CDR3nt: TGTGCCAGCAGCTTAGCGTTATCTGGCCAAGACTTTCGCAATGAGCAGTTCTTC; abundance: NA; v_gene: TRBV7-2; d_gene: NA; j_gene: TRBJ2-1
CDR3aa: CASSPSERVGAYGYTF; CDR3nt: TGTGCCAGCTCACCTTCCGAGAGGGTTGGAGCCTATGGCTACACCTTC; abundance: NA; v_gene: TRBV18; d_gene: NA; j_gene: TRBJ1-2
CDR3aa: CASSLAQGGTDTQYF; CDR3nt: TGTGCCAGCAGCTTAGCACAGGGGGGCACAGATACGCAGTATTTT; abundance: NA; v_gene: TRBV7-9; d_gene: TRBD1; j_gene: TRBJ2-3
CDR3aa: CASSTTGLPNYGYTF; CDR3nt: TGTGCCAGCAGCACGACAGGGCTTCCTAACTATGGCTACACCTTC; abundance: NA; v_gene: TRBV5-4; d_gene: TRBD1; j_gene: TRBJ1-2